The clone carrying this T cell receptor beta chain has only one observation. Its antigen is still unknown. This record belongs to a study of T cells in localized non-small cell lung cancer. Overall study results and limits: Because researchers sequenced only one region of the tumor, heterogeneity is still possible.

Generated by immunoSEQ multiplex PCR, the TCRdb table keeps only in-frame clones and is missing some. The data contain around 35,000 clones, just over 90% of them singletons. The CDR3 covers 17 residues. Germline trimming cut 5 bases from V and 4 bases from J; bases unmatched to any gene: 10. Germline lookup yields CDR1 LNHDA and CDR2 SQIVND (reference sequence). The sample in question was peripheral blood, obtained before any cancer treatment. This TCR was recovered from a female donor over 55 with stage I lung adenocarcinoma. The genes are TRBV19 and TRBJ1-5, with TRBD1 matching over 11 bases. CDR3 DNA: TGTGCCAGTAGTCTCCGGACAGGGGGCACATCTAATCAGCCCCAGCATTTT. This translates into CASSLRTGGTSNQPQHF.